The rows below give T cell receptor beta chains drawn from one sample of a study of blood T cell repertoires in COVID-19. Profiling relied on immunoSEQ multiplex PCR, and the TCRdb table lists in-frame clones only, not all of them. This sample yields around 220,000 clones, of which 90% are seen a single time; over 13% belongs to the top ten. The sample consisted of PBMCs or T cells enriched from blood (not recorded which). All receptors come from a man aged 25-45 years who had been exposed to COVID-19. Each CDR3 is given with its conserved first and last residue. A D gene is named only where the DNA matches it firmly. Size is omitted from some rows. Given values are once, few, many or a class for expanded clones.

d_call: -
clone_size: -
v_call: TRBV6-5
j_call: TRBJ1-5
cdr3_nt: TGTGCCAGCAGGCCTGGGGGGTACAATCAGCCCCAGCATTTT
cdr3_aa: CASRPGGYNQPQHF

d_call: -
clone_size: -
v_call: TRBV6-4
j_call: TRBJ1-2
cdr3_nt: TGTGCCAGCAGTGACTCGATCAAAAAACAGGGCTACACCTTC
cdr3_aa: CASSDSIKKQGYTF

d_call: -
clone_size: few
v_call: TRBV5-1
j_call: TRBJ2-3
cdr3_nt: TGCGCCAGCAGCCAGACGGGGTGGGCCACAGATACGCAGTATTTT
cdr3_aa: CASSQTGWATDTQYF

d_call: -
clone_size: -
v_call: TRBV4-1
j_call: TRBJ1-5
cdr3_nt: TGCGCCAGCAGCCAAGGGAGGGACGTCAGCAATCAGCCCCAGCATTTT
cdr3_aa: CASSQGRDVSNQPQHF

d_call: -
clone_size: -
v_call: TRBV30
j_call: TRBJ2-2
cdr3_nt: TGTGCCTGGAGTGACCCCCTCTTGGCCACGAACACCGGGGAGCTGTTTTTT
cdr3_aa: CAWSDPLLATNTGELFF

d_call: -
clone_size: -
v_call: TRBV6-2/TRBV6-3
j_call: TRBJ1-5
cdr3_nt: TGTGCCAGCAGTTACGGGGGACTCACCCTAAGAAGCAATCAGCCCCAGCATTTT
cdr3_aa: CASSYGGLTLRSNQPQHF

d_call: TRBD1
clone_size: once
v_call: TRBV10-3
j_call: TRBJ1-2
cdr3_nt: TGTGCCATCAGCGAAACAGGGGATGGCTACACCTTC
cdr3_aa: CAISETGDGYTF

d_call: -
clone_size: -
v_call: TRBV5-5
j_call: TRBJ1-5
cdr3_nt: TGTGCCAGCAGCTCACAAAATCAGCCCCAGCATTTT
cdr3_aa: CASSSQNQPQHF

d_call: TRBD2
clone_size: -
v_call: TRBV19
j_call: TRBJ2-3
cdr3_nt: TGTGCCAGTAGTAGTCTTGCGGGGGTAACAGATACGCAGTATTTT
cdr3_aa: CASSSLAGVTDTQYF

d_call: -
clone_size: -
v_call: TRBV5-4
j_call: TRBJ2-1
cdr3_nt: TGTGCCAGCAGCTTTGAAGCCCCATCCTACAATGAGCAGTTCTTC
cdr3_aa: CASSFEAPSYNEQFF

d_call: -
clone_size: -
v_call: TRBV14
j_call: TRBJ2-1
cdr3_nt: TGTGCCAGCAGCCAACCATTTGGCCCCTACAATGAGCAGTTCTTC
cdr3_aa: CASSQPFGPYNEQFF

d_call: -
clone_size: -
v_call: TRBV18
j_call: TRBJ1-1
cdr3_nt: TGTGCCAGCTCACCTGCGGGAGGGTCCCTGGTTCGAGCTTTCTTT
cdr3_aa: CASSPAGGSLVRAFF

d_call: TRBD1
clone_size: -
v_call: TRBV18
j_call: TRBJ2-2
cdr3_nt: TGTGCCAGCTCACCCCAGGGAGGGACAGGGATCTTCACCGGGGAGCTGTTTTTT
cdr3_aa: CASSPQGGTGIFTGELFF

d_call: -
clone_size: -
v_call: TRBV7-2
j_call: TRBJ1-1
cdr3_nt: TGTGCCAGCACCTCTATCCCAGGGGCGAACACTGAAGCTTTCTTT
cdr3_aa: CASTSIPGANTEAFF

d_call: -
clone_size: -
v_call: TRBV7-9
j_call: TRBJ1-3
cdr3_nt: TGTGCCAGCAGCTTAGGCAACAGGGTTGGAAACACCATATATTTT
cdr3_aa: CASSLGNRVGNTIYF

d_call: -
clone_size: once
v_call: TRBV12-5
j_call: TRBJ1-4
cdr3_nt: TGTGCTAGTGGTTTGGTACCCGGGAGTGCAACTAATGAAAAACTGTTTTTT
cdr3_aa: CASGLVPGSATNEKLFF

d_call: TRBD1
clone_size: -
v_call: TRBV6-5
j_call: TRBJ2-5
cdr3_nt: TGTGCCAGCAACTGGGACAGGGTAAGGGAGACCCAGTACTTC
cdr3_aa: CASNWDRVRETQYF

d_call: TRBD2
clone_size: once
v_call: TRBV19
j_call: TRBJ2-5
cdr3_nt: TGTGCCAGTAGTAGGGCGGGGGGGCCGGAGACCCAGTACTTC
cdr3_aa: CASSRAGGPETQYF

d_call: -
clone_size: -
v_call: TRBV5-1
j_call: TRBJ1-5
cdr3_nt: TGCGCCAGCAGCGTAACAGGAAAACCTAATCAGCCCCAGCATTTT
cdr3_aa: CASSVTGKPNQPQHF

d_call: TRBD1
clone_size: once
v_call: TRBV11-2
j_call: TRBJ1-6
cdr3_nt: TGTGCCAGCAGCTTTCTCGACAGGGAATTGGGTTCACCCCTCCACTTT
cdr3_aa: CASSFLDRELGSPLHF

d_call: TRBD1
clone_size: -
v_call: TRBV4-3
j_call: TRBJ2-2
cdr3_nt: TGCGCCAGCAGCCCGGGACAGGGAACGGTCGGGGAGCTGTTTTTT
cdr3_aa: CASSPGQGTVGELFF

d_call: -
clone_size: -
v_call: TRBV3-1/TRBV3-2
j_call: TRBJ1-1
cdr3_nt: TGTGCCAGCAGCCTACTAGGGGGTGCGAGCACTGAAGCTTTCTTT
cdr3_aa: CASSLLGGASTEAFF

d_call: TRBD2
clone_size: few
v_call: TRBV29-1
j_call: TRBJ2-7
cdr3_nt: TGCAGCGTTGTTTTTGGCCTAGCGGACCTCTACGAGCAGTACTTC
cdr3_aa: CSVVFGLADLYEQYF

d_call: TRBD1
clone_size: -
v_call: TRBV14
j_call: TRBJ2-7
cdr3_nt: TGTGCCAGCAGCCAGGGACAGGGAGATATGTACGAGCAGTACTTC
cdr3_aa: CASSQGQGDMYEQYF

d_call: TRBD1
clone_size: -
v_call: TRBV7-6
j_call: TRBJ1-4
cdr3_nt: TGTGCCAGCAGCCTCTCCCGGGACAGGGGGAAGGCTAATGAAAAACTGTTTTTT
cdr3_aa: CASSLSRDRGKANEKLFF

d_call: -
clone_size: -
v_call: TRBV12-5
j_call: TRBJ2-1
cdr3_nt: TGTGCTAGTGGTGGGGCCGGGGAGCAGTTCTTC
cdr3_aa: CASGGAGEQFF

d_call: -
clone_size: -
v_call: TRBV2
j_call: TRBJ1-1
cdr3_nt: TGTGCCAGCAAGAGTGGAGGGACTGAAGCTTTCTTT
cdr3_aa: CASKSGGTEAFF

d_call: -
clone_size: -
v_call: TRBV4-3
j_call: TRBJ2-5
cdr3_nt: TGCGCCAGCAGCCAACGGTTCCAAGAGACCCAGTACTTC
cdr3_aa: CASSQRFQETQYF

d_call: TRBD1
clone_size: once
v_call: TRBV5-6
j_call: TRBJ2-5
cdr3_nt: TGTGCCAGCAGCTTCACAGGGGGCGAAGAGACCCAGTACTTC
cdr3_aa: CASSFTGGEETQYF

d_call: TRBD1
clone_size: -
v_call: TRBV6-5
j_call: TRBJ1-2
cdr3_nt: TGTGCCAGCAGGACAGGGGGGGGTGGCTACACCTTC
cdr3_aa: CASRTGGGGYTF

d_call: TRBD2
clone_size: -
v_call: TRBV2
j_call: TRBJ2-3
cdr3_nt: TGTGCCAGCAGTGAGAGCGGGGGGGCCCATACGCAGTATTTT
cdr3_aa: CASSESGGAHTQYF

d_call: TRBD2
clone_size: once
v_call: TRBV19
j_call: TRBJ2-5
cdr3_nt: TGTGCCACGACGGGGGGGAGAGAGACCCAGTACTTC
cdr3_aa: CATTGGRETQYF

d_call: -
clone_size: -
v_call: TRBV4-2
j_call: TRBJ2-7
cdr3_nt: TGTGCCAGCAGCGGTGCGGGGGCTGCCTACGAGCAGTACTTC
cdr3_aa: CASSGAGAAYEQYF

d_call: TRBD2
clone_size: -
v_call: TRBV6-2/TRBV6-3
j_call: TRBJ2-1
cdr3_nt: TGTGCCAGCAGTTTTAATAGCGGGGGAATCTACAATGAGCAGTTCTTC
cdr3_aa: CASSFNSGGIYNEQFF

d_call: -
clone_size: -
v_call: TRBV14
j_call: TRBJ2-3
cdr3_nt: TGTGCCAGCAGCCAAGATCCTCTAATCTACACAGATACGCAGTATTTT
cdr3_aa: CASSQDPLIYTDTQYF

d_call: TRBD1
clone_size: -
v_call: TRBV11-2
j_call: TRBJ1-5
cdr3_nt: TGTGCCAGCAGCTTAGGACAGGGGGCTAATCAGCCCCAGCATTTT
cdr3_aa: CASSLGQGANQPQHF

d_call: TRBD2
clone_size: -
v_call: TRBV3-1/TRBV3-2
j_call: TRBJ2-4
cdr3_nt: TGTGCCAGCAGCCAAGTCAGGACTAGCACCAAAAACATTCAGTACTTC
cdr3_aa: CASSQVRTSTKNIQYF

d_call: -
clone_size: few
v_call: TRBV18
j_call: TRBJ1-1
cdr3_nt: TGTGCCAGCTCACCGTTTGGGGGCGAGGGCACTGAAGCTTTCTTT
cdr3_aa: CASSPFGGEGTEAFF

d_call: TRBD1
clone_size: -
v_call: TRBV12-3/TRBV12-4
j_call: TRBJ1-2
cdr3_nt: TGTGCCAGCATCTCGGACAGGGGGAATGGCTACACCTTC
cdr3_aa: CASISDRGNGYTF

d_call: TRBD2
clone_size: -
v_call: TRBV6-2/TRBV6-3
j_call: TRBJ2-3
cdr3_nt: TGTGCCAGCAGTTCGACTAGCGGGGCCTCAGATACGCAGTATTTT
cdr3_aa: CASSSTSGASDTQYF

d_call: -
clone_size: -
v_call: TRBV7-9
j_call: TRBJ1-4
cdr3_nt: TGTGCCAGCAGCTTTAGTAATGAAAAACTGTTTTTT
cdr3_aa: CASSFSNEKLFF

d_call: -
clone_size: few
v_call: TRBV29-1
j_call: TRBJ2-2
cdr3_nt: TGCAGCCCCTCAGGGGTTGGCGGGGAGCTGTTTTTT
cdr3_aa: CSPSGVGGELFF

d_call: TRBD2
clone_size: -
v_call: TRBV6-5
j_call: TRBJ2-7
cdr3_nt: TGTGCCAGCAGGAAAGGGACTAGCGGGGACTACGAGCAGTACTTC
cdr3_aa: CASRKGTSGDYEQYF

d_call: -
clone_size: -
v_call: TRBV12-3/TRBV12-4
j_call: TRBJ2-2
cdr3_nt: TGTGCCAGCAGCACGCGTGCCGGGGAGCTGTTTTTT
cdr3_aa: CASSTRAGELFF